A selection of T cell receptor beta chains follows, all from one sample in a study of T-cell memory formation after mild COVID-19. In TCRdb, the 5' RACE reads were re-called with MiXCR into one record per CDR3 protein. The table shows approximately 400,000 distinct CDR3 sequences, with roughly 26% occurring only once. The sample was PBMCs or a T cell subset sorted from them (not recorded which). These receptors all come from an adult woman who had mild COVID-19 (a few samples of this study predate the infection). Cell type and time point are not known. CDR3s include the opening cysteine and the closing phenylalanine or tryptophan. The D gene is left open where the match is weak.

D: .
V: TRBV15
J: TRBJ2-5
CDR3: CATSRPRGEKETQYF

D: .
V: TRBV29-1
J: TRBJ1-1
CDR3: CSGGEGDTEAFF

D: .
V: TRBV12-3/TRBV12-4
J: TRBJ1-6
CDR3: CASTRAGAANSPLHF

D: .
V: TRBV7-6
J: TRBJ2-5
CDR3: CASGVGSYQETQYF

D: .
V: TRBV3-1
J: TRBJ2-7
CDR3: CASSHRTRSVYEQYF

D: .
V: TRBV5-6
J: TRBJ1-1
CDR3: CASSLDRAENTEAFF

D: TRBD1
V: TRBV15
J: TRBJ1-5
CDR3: CATCFSRQGGQPQHF

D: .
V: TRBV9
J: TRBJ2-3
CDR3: CARSPRDPADTQYF

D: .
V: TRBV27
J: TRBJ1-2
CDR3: CASSSLLSYGYTF

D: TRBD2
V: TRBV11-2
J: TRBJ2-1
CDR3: CASSSGGGPYNEQFF

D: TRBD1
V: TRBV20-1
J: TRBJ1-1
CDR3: CSARWQGAIRDTEAFF

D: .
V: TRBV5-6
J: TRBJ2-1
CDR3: CASSSINQGTYVEQFF

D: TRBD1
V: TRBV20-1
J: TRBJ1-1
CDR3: CNPLEDRGQAFF

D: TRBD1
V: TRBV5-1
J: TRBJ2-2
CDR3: CASSTGQGENGELFF

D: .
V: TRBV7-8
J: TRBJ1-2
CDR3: CASTRLSDRGYTF

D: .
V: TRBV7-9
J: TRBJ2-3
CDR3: CASSPLTSSTDTQYF

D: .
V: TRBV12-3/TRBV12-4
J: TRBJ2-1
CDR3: CASSPAAGILESEQFF

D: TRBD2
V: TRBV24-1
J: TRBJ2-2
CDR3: CATSDPTTSGGLNTGELFF

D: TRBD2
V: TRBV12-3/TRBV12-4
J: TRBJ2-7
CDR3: CASSLSARIAGEAYEQYF

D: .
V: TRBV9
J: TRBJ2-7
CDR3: CASSAGTSSYEQYF

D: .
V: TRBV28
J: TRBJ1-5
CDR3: CASSSPEIGNQPQHF

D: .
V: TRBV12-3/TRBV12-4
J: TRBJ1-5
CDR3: CASSLDSGAQPQHF

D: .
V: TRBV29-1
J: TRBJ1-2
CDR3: CSVLGGESYGYTF

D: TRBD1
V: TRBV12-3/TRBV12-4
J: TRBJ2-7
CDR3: CASSSGGPGEQYF

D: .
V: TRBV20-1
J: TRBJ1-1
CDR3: CSARDPPRGMNTEAFF

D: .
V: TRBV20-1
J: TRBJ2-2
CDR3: CSAREYRNTGELFF

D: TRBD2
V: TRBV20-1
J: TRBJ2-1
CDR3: CSARRGLAGGPPYNEQFF

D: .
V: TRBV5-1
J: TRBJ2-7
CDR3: CASSSDWPWEQYF

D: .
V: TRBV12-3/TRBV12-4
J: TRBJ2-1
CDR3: CASSFTGGGSYNEQFF

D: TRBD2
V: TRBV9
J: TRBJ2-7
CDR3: CASSVAVNSGPYEQYF

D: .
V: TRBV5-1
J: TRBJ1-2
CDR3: CASSFRGMHGYTF

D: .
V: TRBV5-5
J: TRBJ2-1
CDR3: CASSLNAVEQFF

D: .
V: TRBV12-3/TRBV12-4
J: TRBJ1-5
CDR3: CASSQTIQPQHF

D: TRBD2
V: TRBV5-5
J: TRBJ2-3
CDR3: CASSLADYSKAGGPGTDTQYF

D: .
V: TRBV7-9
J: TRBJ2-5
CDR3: CASSLAGGPAETQYF

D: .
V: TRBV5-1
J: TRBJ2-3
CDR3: CASSHSTDTQYF

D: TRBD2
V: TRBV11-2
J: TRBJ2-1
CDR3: CASSSPGTSAYNEQFF

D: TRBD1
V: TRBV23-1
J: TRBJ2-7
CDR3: CASSQSGQVYEQYF

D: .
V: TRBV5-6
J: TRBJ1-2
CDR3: CASSLRPDPRGPYGYTF

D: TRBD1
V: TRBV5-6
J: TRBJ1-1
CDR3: CASSRDRAFLLNTEAFF

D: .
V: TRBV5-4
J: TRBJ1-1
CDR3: CASSLGRLLGNTEAFF

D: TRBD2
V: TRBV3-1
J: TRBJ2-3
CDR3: CASSRRLAGEDTQYF

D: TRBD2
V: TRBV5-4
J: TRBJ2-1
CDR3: CASSPIVAGGPSDEQFF

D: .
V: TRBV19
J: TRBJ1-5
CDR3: CASSNGKGGQPQHF

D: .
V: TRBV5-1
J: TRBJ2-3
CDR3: CASNPGTNTDTQYF

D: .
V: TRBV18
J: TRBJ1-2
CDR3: CASSPGRGNHYGYTF

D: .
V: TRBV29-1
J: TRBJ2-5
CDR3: CSVADSGETQYF

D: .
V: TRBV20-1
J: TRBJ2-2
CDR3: CSTTGRRTGELFF

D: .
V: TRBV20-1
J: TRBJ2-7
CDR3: CSARGYEQYF

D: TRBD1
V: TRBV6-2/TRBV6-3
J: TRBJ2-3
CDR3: CASRRPGTGRHTDTQYF

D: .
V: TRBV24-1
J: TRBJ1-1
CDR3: CATSGPAGSGAEAFF

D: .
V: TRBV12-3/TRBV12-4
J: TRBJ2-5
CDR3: CASSLGGSETQYF

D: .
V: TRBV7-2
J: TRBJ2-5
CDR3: CASSLNVGPETQYF